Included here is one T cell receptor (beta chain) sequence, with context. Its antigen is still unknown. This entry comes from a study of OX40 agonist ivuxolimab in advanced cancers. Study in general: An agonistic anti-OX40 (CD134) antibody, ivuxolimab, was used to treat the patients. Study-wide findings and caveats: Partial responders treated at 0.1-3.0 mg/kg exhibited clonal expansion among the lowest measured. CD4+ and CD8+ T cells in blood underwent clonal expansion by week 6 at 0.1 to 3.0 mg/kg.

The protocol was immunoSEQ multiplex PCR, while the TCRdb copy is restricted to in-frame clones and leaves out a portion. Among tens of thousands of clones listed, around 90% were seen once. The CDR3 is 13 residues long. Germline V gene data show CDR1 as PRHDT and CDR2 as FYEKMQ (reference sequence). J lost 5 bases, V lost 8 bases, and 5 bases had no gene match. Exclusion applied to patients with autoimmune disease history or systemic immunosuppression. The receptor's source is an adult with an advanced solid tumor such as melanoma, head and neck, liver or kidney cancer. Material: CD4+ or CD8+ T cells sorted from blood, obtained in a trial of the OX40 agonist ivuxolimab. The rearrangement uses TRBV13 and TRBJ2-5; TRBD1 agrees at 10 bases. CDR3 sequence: CASRQGAGETQYF. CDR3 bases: TGTGCCAGCCGACAGGGGGCAGGGGAGACCCAGTACTTC.